Listed here are 29 T cell receptor beta chains from one sample, sequenced in a study of T cells in Graves' hyperthyroidism and ophthalmopathy. From RNA transcripts, TCR beta CDR3 regions were amplified. The HTBI primer set served for first-round RT-PCR of the TCR CDR3. Each CDR3 protein is one row after TCRdb ran MiXCR on the multiplex PCR reads. The sample holds around 430,000 distinct CDR3 sequences, about 16% seen once. The sample was blood. These receptors were collected from a woman in her 30s with Graves' hyperthyroidism.

The rearrangement uses TRBV30 and TRBJ2-1; D is perhaps TRBD2 (5 bases). This CDR3 contains 14 residues. V lost 2 bases and J lost 10, with 18 bases in between. Germline CDR1 reads GTSNPN; CDR2 reads SVGIG (reference sequence). CDR3 protein: CAWSNGVPIIEQFF. In nucleotides, the CDR3 is TGTGCCTGGAGTAACGGGGTGCCCATCATCGAGCAGTTCTTC.

This clonotype has at least ten counts. The J gene is TRBJ2-1, the V gene TRBV28, with D tentatively TRBD1 (6 bases). Trimming removed 6 bases at V and 5 bases at J, with 14 bases between. The CDR3 is 14 amino acids. Germline loops: CDR1 MDHEN, CDR2 SYDVKM. DNA of the CDR3: TGTGCCAGCAGCCCCTTGGACAGAAACAATGAGCAGTTCTTC. Amino acids: CASSPLDRNNEQFF.

This clonotype has a count of ten or more. The chain recombines TRBV12-3 or TRBV12-4 with TRBJ2-3; 13 nucleotides align to TRBD2. This CDR3 has 18 residues. V gave up 4 bases and J gave up 4 bases; unmatched junction bases: 11. This CDR3 reads CASSSTSGRAMQADTQYF. As DNA, the CDR3 is TGTGCCAGCAGTTCCACTAGCGGGAGGGCCATGCAGGCAGATACGCAGTATTTT.

Only a few counts were recorded for this clonotype. The rearrangement joins TRBV6-2 or TRBV6-3 to TRBJ2-3, with TRBD2 as a possible D gene (7 bases). Trimming removed 9 bases from V and 4 bases from J, with 14 bases in between. This CDR3 spans 13 amino acids. CDR1 MNHEY and CDR2 SVGEGT come from the germline V gene. The CDR3 sequence is CASRGARPDTQYF. The DNA of the CDR3 is TGTGCCAGTCGGGGGGCACGGCCAGATACGCAGTATTTT.

This clonotype has at least ten counts. The rearrangement links TRBV30 to TRBJ1-1; D call uncertain. Germline V CDR1 and CDR2: GTSNPN, SVGIG (reference sequence). Trimming stripped 1 base from V and 5 bases from J, with 8 bases between. CDR3 size: 12 residues. CDR3 amino acids: CAWSGRGTEAFF. CDR3 in DNA: TGTGCCTGGAGTGGTCGAGGAACTGAAGCTTTCTTT.

This clonotype appeared many times. The V gene is TRBV11-1, the J gene TRBJ2-7, with D uncertain. The CDR3 consists of 13 residues. Looked up from germline, CDR1 is SGHAT and CDR2 is FQDESV (reference sequence). V was cut by 5 bases and J by 6 bases, with 14 bases left in between. The CDR3 spells CASSRLSEAEQYF. The DNA for the CDR3 is TGTGCCAGCAGCCGACTCTCCGAGGCCGAGCAGTACTTC.

This clonotype has at least ten counts. The chain is built from TRBV11-2 and TRBJ2-2; D remains unclear. Germline V gives CDR1 SGHAT, CDR2 FQNNGV. This CDR3 spans 14 amino acids. The V end was cut by 3 bases, the J end by 5 bases, with 10 bases between. The DNA of the CDR3 is TGTGCCAGCAGCTTGATCGGCCGGACCGGGGAGCTGTTTTTT. It is translated as CASSLIGRTGELFF.

This clonotype has a count of ten or more. The chain employs TRBV28 and TRBJ2-7, with 9 bases that match TRBD2. J was trimmed by 1 base and V by 6 bases; bases with no gene match: 13. Germline CDR1 MDHEN, CDR2 SYDVKM. The CDR3 totals 17 residues. The CDR3 here is CASRTQVLAGASYEQYF. CDR3 coding DNA: TGTGCCAGCAGGACACAGGTACTAGCGGGTGCTTCCTACGAGCAGTACTTC. The complete variable domain, with remaining parts taken from reference TRBV28 and TRBJ2-7, reads DVKVTQSSRYLVKRTGEKVFLECVQDMDHENMFWYRQDPGLGLRLIYFSYDVKMKEKGDIPEGYSVSREKKERFSLILESASTNQTSMYLCASRTQVLAGASYEQYFGPGTRLTVT.

This clonotype was seen a handful of times. CDR3 residues: CASSPLQGLAGATGELFF. CDR3 DNA sequence: TGTGCCAGCAGCCCGCTCCAGGGACTAGCGGGAGCGACCGGGGAGCTGTTTTTT. The chain recombines TRBV5-5 with TRBJ2-2, with 14 bases fitting TRBD2. Losses at the gene ends were 4 bases for V and 5 bases for J; bases not matched to a gene: 10. CDR1 and CDR2 (germline): SGHKS, YYEKEE (reference sequence). This CDR3 contains 18 residues.

This clonotype came up many times. This sequence joins TRBV18 and TRBJ1-5, with D possibly TRBD1 on 6 matching bases. In germline, CDR1 is KGHSH, CDR2 LQKENI. The CDR3 is 15 amino acids. V dropped 3 bases and J dropped 5 bases, with 14 bases sitting between them. CDR3 sequence reads: CASSPGAGTDQPQHF. The CDR3 nucleotides read TGTGCCAGCTCACCGGGGGCAGGGACGGATCAGCCCCAGCATTTT.

This clonotype was recorded a few times. The chain employs TRBV4-1 and TRBJ2-1; a weak D match, TRBD2 (5 bases). This CDR3 is 17 amino acids long. Trimming pared 5 bases from V and 4 bases from J, leaving 21 bases between. Looked up from germline, CDR1 is MGHRA and CDR2 is YSYEKL. The CDR3 region has the DNA TGCGCCAGCAGCTCCCAGATAGGGAGAGTGGATTACAATGAGCAGTTCTTC. This codes for CASSSQIGRVDYNEQFF.

At least ten counts were recorded for this clonotype. The rearrangement joins TRBV7-2 to TRBJ2-7; TRBD1 aligns across 11 bases. Germline loops: CDR1 SGHTA, CDR2 FQGNSA. The ends lost 5 bases at V and 4 bases at J; junction bases unmatched: 4. There are 14 residues in the CDR3. The CDR3 DNA reads TGTGCCAGCAGCCGGGACAGGGGGTGGTACGAGCAGTACTTC. As protein: CASSRDRGWYEQYF.

This clonotype has at least ten counts. V usage is TRBV10-3 and J usage is TRBJ2-1, with 9 bases lining up with TRBD1. V lost 11 bases, J lost 4 bases, and 9 bases stayed unmatched. Germline loops: CDR1 ENHRY, CDR2 SYGVKD. The CDR3 runs 14 residues. This CDR3 reads CAVRDRESYNEQFF. In DNA form, the CDR3 reads TGTGCCGTCCGGGACAGGGAGTCTTACAATGAGCAGTTCTTC.

The V gene is TRBV19, the J gene TRBJ2-3; 7 bases line up with TRBD1. CDR3 size: 15 residues. Trimming removed 4 bases from V and 4 bases from J; junction bases left unmatched: 8. From germline, CDR1 is LNHDA and CDR2 SQIVND (reference sequence). This chain's CDR3 is CASSTWTGTSDTQYF. The CDR3 DNA reads as TGTGCCAGTAGTACCTGGACAGGAACATCAGATACGCAGTATTTT.

This clonotype was seen repeatedly, ten times or more. The chain employs TRBV18 and TRBJ2-7; D assignment may be TRBD1 or TRBD2 (5 bases each). Germline V CDR1 and CDR2: KGHSH, LQKENI. This CDR3 is built from 12 residues. Trimming left V 4 bases short and J 6 bases short, with 10 bases between. The CDR3 region has the DNA TGTGCCAGCTCACGTGACGGGACCGAGCAGTACTTC. Its translation: CASSRDGTEQYF.

The rearrangement joins TRBV7-9 to TRBJ2-1, with 10 bases aligning to TRBD2. The length of the CDR3 is 16 residues. Germline V gene lookup returns CDR1 SEHNR and CDR2 FQNEAQ (reference sequence). V shed 4 bases, J shed 1 base, and the junction held 4 bases outside the gene matches. In DNA form, the CDR3 reads TGTGCCAGCAGCTATAGCGGGAGGAGGTCCTACAATGAGCAGTTCTTC. Translating it yields CASSYSGRRSYNEQFF.

This clonotype was detected only a few times. The V gene is TRBV24-1, the J gene TRBJ2-3; a weak D match, TRBD2 (6 bases). Trimming cost V 0 bases and J 3 bases, with 15 bases left between them. This CDR3 is built from 17 residues. Germline V gene data show CDR1 as KGHDR and CDR2 as SFDVKD. DNA of the CDR3: TGTGCCACCAGTGATTTGCCCGGGAGAGACACGACAGATACGCAGTATTTT. Its protein product is CATSDLPGRDTTDTQYF.

This clonotype was found many times. The CDR3 protein is CAATRGRAKNIQYF. The CDR3 nucleotides read TGTGCCGCAACCAGGGGGCGGGCCAAAAACATTCAGTACTTC. The rearrangement uses TRBV12-3 or TRBV12-4 and TRBJ2-4; 8 positions match TRBD1. V was clipped by 11 bases and J by 1 base; unmatched bases: 7. The CDR3 length is 14 residues.

This clonotype occurred many times. This chain joins TRBV7-2 and TRBJ2-7, with 9 bases lining up with TRBD2. CDR1 and CDR2 (germline): SGHTA, FQGNSA. The CDR3 covers 13 residues. Trimming removed 3 bases from V and 7 bases from J; junction bases left unmatched: 4. The CDR3 DNA reads TGTGCCAGCAGCTTGGGACTAGCTCGAGAGCAGTACTTC. As protein: CASSLGLAREQYF.

This clonotype has ten or more counts. The genes are TRBV11-2 and TRBJ2-7; D gene ambiguous. V was pared by 5 bases and J by 0 bases, with 14 bases between. The germline gives CDR1 SGHAT, CDR2 FQNNGV. CDR3 length: 15 amino acids. The CDR3 region has the DNA TGTGCCAGCAGCCTAAGACTGGCTAGCTCCTACGAGCAGTACTTC. It specifies CASSLRLASSYEQYF.

This clonotype was counted between two and nine times. The chain links TRBV20-1 to TRBJ2-7; the D gene is possibly TRBD2 (7 bases). CDR3 length equals 15 residues. V gave up 6 bases and J gave up 3 bases, with 21 bases separating them. The V gene's germline CDR1 is DFQATT and CDR2 SNEGSKA (reference sequence). CDR3 sequence reads: CSAPPAGGLHYEQYF. As DNA, the CDR3 is TGCAGTGCCCCTCCCGCCGGGGGGCTTCACTACGAGCAGTACTTC.

The V gene is TRBV6-2 or TRBV6-3, the J gene TRBJ1-6; tentative D call: TRBD1 (5 bases). Germline V gene lookup returns CDR1 MNHEY and CDR2 SVGEGT. With 6 bases removed from V and 7 bases from J, the gap between germline ends came to 13 bases. The CDR3 is 14 amino acids. CDR3 protein: CASRSGLSNSPLHF. CDR3 coding DNA: TGTGCCAGCAGATCGGGACTCTCGAATTCACCCCTCCACTTT.

This clonotype was recorded many times. The chain combines TRBV2 with TRBJ1-1; tentative D call: TRBD1 (6 bases). CDR1 is SNHLY, CDR2 FYNNEI, per germline. This CDR3 contains 15 residues. V lost 6 bases, J lost 0 bases, and 14 bases lay in between. CDR3 region: CASRADRTVNTEAFF. Here the CDR3 DNA reads TGTGCCAGCAGAGCCGACCGGACAGTGAACACTGAAGCTTTCTTT.

This clonotype was seen many times. This chain connects TRBV5-1 to TRBJ2-1; TRBD1 might be the D (6 bases). Germline CDR1 and CDR2: SGHRS and YFSETQ. V lost 4 bases and J lost 0, with 11 bases in between. CDR3 length: 15 amino acids. The CDR3 nucleotides read TGCGCCAGCAGCAAAGGACAGAGCTCCTACAATGAGCAGTTCTTC. It yields the protein CASSKGQSSYNEQFF. The entire variable domain, with the rest obtained from reference TRBV5-1 and TRBJ2-1, is as follows: KAGVTQTPRYLIKTRGQQVTLSCSPISGHRSVSWYQQTPGQGLQFLFEYFSETQRNKGNFPGRFSGRQFSNSRSEMNVSTLELGDSALYLCASSKGQSSYNEQFFGPGTRLTVL.

Points on this clonotype: Mismatch with germline at one junction end may stem from a read error. V and J are TRBV29-1 and TRBJ1-1; the D gene is possibly TRBD1 (6 bases). The CDR3 has 12 amino acids. The germline V gene has CDR1 SQVTM and CDR2 ANQGSEA. CDR3 region: CSVGRGDTVAFF. The CDR3 DNA reads TGCAGCGTAGGCAGGGGCGACACTGTAGCTTTCTTT. The variable domain in full, with the rest retrieved from reference TRBV29-1 and TRBJ1-1, is SAVISQKPSRDICQRGTSLTIQCQVDSQVTMMFWYRQQPGQSLTLIATANQGSEATYESGFVIDKFPISRPNLTFSTLTVSNMSPEDSSIYLCSVGRGDTVAFFGQGTRLTVV.

This clonotype was seen ten or more times. This chain uses TRBV6-1 with TRBJ2-1, with D possibly TRBD2 on 5 matching bases. This CDR3 is built from 14 residues. The ends were cut back, 9 bases at V and 10 bases at J, with 22 bases in the middle. Germline CDR1 is MNHNS and CDR2 is SASEGT. The CDR3: CASQIAFQALEQFF. CDR3 nucleotides: TGTGCCAGTCAAATAGCGTTTCAGGCTCTCGAGCAGTTCTTC.

The chain carries TRBV20-1 and TRBJ1-1; possible D gene TRBD1, 5 bases. The CDR3 loop spans 14 amino acids. V lost 3 bases and J lost 5, with 16 bases in between. The germline CDR1 and CDR2 sequences are DFQATT and SNEGSKA (reference sequence). The CDR3 sequence is CSARVRGGRTEAFF. The CDR3 DNA is TGCAGTGCTAGGGTTCGGGGGGGAAGGACTGAAGCTTTCTTT.

V gene TRBV7-3 combines with J gene TRBJ2-1, with 8 bases that match TRBD2. V lost 4 bases, J lost 8 bases, and 13 bases stayed unmatched. This CDR3 region has 16 residues. Germline V gene sequence: CDR1 SGHTA, CDR2 FQGTGA. The CDR3 region is CASSSIPSGSRDEQFF. In nucleotides, the CDR3 is TGTGCCAGCAGCTCAATCCCCAGCGGGAGCCGGGATGAGCAGTTCTTC.

This clonotype has at least ten counts. The chain recombines TRBV12-3 or TRBV12-4 with TRBJ1-1; D remains ambiguous. The V end was cut by 3 bases, the J end by 4 bases, with 6 bases between. The CDR3 runs to 12 residues. The CDR3 here is CASSFQFTEAFF. DNA for the CDR3: TGTGCCAGCAGTTTTCAGTTCACTGAAGCTTTCTTT.